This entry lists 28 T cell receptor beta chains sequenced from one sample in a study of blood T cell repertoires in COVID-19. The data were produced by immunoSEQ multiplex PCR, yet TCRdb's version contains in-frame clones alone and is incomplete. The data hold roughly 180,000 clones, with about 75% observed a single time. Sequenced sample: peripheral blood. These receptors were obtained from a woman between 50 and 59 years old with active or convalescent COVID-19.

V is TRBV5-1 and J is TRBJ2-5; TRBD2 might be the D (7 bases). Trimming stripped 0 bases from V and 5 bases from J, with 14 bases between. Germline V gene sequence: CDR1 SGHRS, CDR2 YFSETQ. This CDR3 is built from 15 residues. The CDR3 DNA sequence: TGCGCCAGCAGCTTGGCGGGGGGCGGGGGTGAGACCCAGTACTTC. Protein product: CASSLAGGGGETQYF.

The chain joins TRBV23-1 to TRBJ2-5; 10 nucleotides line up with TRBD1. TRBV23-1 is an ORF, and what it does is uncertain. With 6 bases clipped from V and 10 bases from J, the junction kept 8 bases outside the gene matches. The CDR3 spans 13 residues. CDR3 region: CASRRVGQGDQYF. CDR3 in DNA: TGCGCCAGCAGACGGGTTGGACAGGGGGACCAGTACTTC.

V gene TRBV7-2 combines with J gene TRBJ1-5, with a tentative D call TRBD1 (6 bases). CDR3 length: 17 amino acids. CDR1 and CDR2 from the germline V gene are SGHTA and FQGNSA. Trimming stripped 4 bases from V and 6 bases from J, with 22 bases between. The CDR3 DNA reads TGTGCCAGCAGCTCCGACAGGAAGGGGAGGGTGGGTCAGCCCCAGCATTTT. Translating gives CASSSDRKGRVGQPQHF. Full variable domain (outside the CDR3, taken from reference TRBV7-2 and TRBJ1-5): GAGVSQSPSNKVTEKGKDVELRCDPISGHTALYWYRQSLGQGLEFLIYFQGNSAPDKSGLPSDRFSAERTGGSVSTLTIQRTQQEDSAVYLCASSSDRKGRVGQPQHFGDGTRLSIL.

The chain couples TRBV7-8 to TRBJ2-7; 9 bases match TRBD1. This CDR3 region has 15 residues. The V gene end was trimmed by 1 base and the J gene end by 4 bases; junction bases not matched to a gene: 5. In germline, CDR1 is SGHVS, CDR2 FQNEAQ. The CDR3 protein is CASSLVQGARYEQYF. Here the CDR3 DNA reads TGTGCCAGCAGCTTAGTACAGGGGGCGAGGTACGAGCAGTACTTC.

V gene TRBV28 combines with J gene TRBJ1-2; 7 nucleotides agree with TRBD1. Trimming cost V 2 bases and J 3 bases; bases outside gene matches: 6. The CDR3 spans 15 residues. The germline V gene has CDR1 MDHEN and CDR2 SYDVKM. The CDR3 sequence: CASSLTGTVDYGYTF. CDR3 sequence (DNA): TGTGCCAGCAGTTTAACCGGGACAGTTGACTATGGCTACACCTTC.

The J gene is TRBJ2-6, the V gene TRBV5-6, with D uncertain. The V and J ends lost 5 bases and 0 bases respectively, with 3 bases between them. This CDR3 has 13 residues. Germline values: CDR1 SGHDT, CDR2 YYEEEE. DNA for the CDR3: TGTGCCAGCAGGAGCTCTGGGGCCAACGTCCTGACTTTC. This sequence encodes CASRSSGANVLTF.

This CDR3 is CASSDSSQETQYF. CDR3 nucleotide sequence: TGTGCCAGCAGTGACTCGTCGCAAGAGACCCAGTACTTC. The rearrangement uses TRBV6-4 and TRBJ2-5; D gene uncertain. The V end lost 0 bases, the J end lost 2 bases, and 4 bases lay between the germline ends. CDR3 size: 13 residues. Germline V lookup: CDR1 MRHNA, CDR2 SNTAGT.

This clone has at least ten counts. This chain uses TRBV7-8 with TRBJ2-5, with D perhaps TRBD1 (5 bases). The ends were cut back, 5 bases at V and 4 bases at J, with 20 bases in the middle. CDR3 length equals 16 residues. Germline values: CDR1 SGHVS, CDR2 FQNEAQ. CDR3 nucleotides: TGTGCCAGCAGCCCTACGCGGCAAGACAGTCGAGAGACCCAGTACTTC. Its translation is CASSPTRQDSRETQYF.

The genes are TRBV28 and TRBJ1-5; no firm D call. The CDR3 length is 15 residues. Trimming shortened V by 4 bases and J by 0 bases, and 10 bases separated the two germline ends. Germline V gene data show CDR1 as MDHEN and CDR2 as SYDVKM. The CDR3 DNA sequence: TGTGCCAGCAGTTCGGAGCCCTATAGCAATCAGCCCCAGCATTTT. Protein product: CASSSEPYSNQPQHF.

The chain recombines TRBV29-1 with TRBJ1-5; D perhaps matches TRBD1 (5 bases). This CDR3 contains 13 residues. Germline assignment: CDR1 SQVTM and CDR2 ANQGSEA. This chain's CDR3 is CSYRDSSNQPQHF. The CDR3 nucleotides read TGCAGTTACCGGGACTCTAGCAATCAGCCCCAGCATTTT.

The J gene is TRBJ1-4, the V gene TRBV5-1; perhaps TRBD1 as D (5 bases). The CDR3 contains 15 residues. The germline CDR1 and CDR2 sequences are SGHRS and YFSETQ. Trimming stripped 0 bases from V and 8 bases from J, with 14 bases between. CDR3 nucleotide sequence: TGCGCCAGCAGCTTGGCGGGCAGGGAAGACGAAAAACTGTTTTTT. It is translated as CASSLAGREDEKLFF.

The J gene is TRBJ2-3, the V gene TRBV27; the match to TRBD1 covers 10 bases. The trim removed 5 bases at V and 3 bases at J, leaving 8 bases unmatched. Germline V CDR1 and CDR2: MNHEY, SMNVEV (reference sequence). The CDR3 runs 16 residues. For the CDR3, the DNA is TGTGCCAGCAGTGACCGACAGGGGGCGCGGACAGATACGCAGTATTTT. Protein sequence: CASSDRQGARTDTQYF.

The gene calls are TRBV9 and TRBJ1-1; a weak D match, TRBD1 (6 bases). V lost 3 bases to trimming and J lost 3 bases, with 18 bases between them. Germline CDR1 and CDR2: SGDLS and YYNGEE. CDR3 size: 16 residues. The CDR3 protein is CASSAVPAGGYTEAFF. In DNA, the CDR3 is TGTGCCAGCAGCGCTGTTCCGGCGGGGGGCTACACTGAAGCTTTCTTT.

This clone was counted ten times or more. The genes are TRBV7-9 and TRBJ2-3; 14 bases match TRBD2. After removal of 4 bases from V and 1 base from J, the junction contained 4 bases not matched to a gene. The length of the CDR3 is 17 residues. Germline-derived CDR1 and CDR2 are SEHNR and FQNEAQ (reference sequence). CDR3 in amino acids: CASSSGLAGARTDTQYF. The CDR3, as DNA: TGTGCCAGCAGCTCGGGACTAGCGGGGGCCCGCACAGATACGCAGTATTTT.

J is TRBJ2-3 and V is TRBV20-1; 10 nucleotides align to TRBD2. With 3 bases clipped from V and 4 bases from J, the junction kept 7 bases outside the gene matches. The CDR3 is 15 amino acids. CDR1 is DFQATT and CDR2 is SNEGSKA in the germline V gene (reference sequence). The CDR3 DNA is TGCAGTGCTAGTCAGCGGGAGGGTCCCCCAGATACGCAGTATTTT. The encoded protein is CSASQREGPPDTQYF.

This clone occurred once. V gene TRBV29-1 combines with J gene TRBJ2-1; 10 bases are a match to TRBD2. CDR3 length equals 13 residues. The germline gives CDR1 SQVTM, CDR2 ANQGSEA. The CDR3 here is CTARTSGYNEQFF. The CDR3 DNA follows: TGCACCGCAAGGACTAGCGGATACAATGAGCAGTTCTTC.

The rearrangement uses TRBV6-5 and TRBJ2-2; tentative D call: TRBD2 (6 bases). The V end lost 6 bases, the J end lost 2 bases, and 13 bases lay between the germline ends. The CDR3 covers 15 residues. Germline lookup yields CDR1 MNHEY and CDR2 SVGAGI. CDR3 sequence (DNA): TGTGCCAGCAGGATAGCGGAGTACAACACCGGGGAGCTGTTTTTT. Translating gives CASRIAEYNTGELFF.

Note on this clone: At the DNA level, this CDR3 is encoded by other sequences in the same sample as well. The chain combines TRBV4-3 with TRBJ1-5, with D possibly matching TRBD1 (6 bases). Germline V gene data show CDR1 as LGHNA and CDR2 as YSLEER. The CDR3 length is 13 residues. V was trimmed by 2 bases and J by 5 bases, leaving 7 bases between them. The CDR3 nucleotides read TGCGCCAGCAGCCAAAACAGGGATCAGCCCCAGCATTTT. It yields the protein CASSQNRDQPQHF.

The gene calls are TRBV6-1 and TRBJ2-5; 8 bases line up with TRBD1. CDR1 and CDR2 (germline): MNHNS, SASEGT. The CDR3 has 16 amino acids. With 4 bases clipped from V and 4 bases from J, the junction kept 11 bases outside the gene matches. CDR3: CASSADRGPLLETQYF. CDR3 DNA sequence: TGTGCCAGCAGTGCAGACAGGGGTCCACTTTTAGAGACCCAGTACTTC.

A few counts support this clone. In DNA, the CDR3 is TGTGCCAGCAGCCGACATTTGGGAGGTGTTGGGCCTGAAGCTTTCTTT. This codes for CASSRHLGGVGPEAFF. V and J are TRBV7-9 and TRBJ1-1; D call uncertain. The CDR3 is made up of 16 amino acids. Germline assignment: CDR1 SEHNR and CDR2 FQNEAQ (reference sequence). Trimming pared 5 bases from V and 6 bases from J, leaving 22 bases between.

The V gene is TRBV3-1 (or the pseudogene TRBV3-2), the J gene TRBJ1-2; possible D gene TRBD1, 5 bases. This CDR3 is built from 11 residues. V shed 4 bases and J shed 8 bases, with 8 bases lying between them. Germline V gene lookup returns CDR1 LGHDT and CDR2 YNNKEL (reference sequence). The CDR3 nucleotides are TGTGCCAGCAGCCCAGGGCAGGGCTACACCTTC. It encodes CASSPGQGYTF.

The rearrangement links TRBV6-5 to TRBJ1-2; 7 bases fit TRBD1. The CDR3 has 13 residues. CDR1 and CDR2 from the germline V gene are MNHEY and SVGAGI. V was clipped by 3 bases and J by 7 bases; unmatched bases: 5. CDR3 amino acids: CASSYDRDGGYTF. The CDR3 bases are TGTGCCAGCAGTTATGACAGGGATGGTGGCTACACCTTC.

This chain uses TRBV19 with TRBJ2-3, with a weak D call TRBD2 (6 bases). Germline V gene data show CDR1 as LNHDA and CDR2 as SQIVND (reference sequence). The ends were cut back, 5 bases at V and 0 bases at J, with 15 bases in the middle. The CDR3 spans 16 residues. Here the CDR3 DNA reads TGTGCCAGTAGTCCCCGGGGTAGCGGTAGCACAGATACGCAGTATTTT. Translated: CASSPRGSGSTDTQYF.

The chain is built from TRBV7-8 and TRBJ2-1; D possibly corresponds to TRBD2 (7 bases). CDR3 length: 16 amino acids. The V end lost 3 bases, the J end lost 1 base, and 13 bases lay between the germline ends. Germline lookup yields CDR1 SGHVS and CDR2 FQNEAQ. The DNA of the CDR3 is TGTGCCAGCAGCTTGGGGGGGGGCGCGTCCTACAATGAGCAGTTCTTC. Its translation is CASSLGGGASYNEQFF.

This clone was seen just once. CDR3 DNA sequence: TGTGCCAGCAGCATTCGACAGCTAATGAACACTGAAGCTTTCTTT. Translation gives CASSIRQLMNTEAFF. The chain uses TRBV7-2 and TRBJ1-1, with D tentatively TRBD1 (5 bases). CDR1 is SGHTA, CDR2 FQGNSA, per germline. This CDR3 spans 15 amino acids. Trimming removed 5 bases from V and 0 bases from J, with 13 bases in between.

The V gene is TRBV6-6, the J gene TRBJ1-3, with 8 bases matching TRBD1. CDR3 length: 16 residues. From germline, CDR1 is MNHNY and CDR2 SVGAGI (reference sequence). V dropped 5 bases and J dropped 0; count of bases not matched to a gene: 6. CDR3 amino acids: CASSLGQAISGNTIYF. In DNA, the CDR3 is TGTGCCAGCAGTCTGGGACAGGCCATCTCTGGAAACACCATATATTTT.

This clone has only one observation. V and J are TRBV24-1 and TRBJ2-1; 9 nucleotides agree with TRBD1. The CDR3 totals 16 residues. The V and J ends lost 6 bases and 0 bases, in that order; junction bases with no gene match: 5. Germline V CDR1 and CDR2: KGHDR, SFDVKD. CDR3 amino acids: CATSLGTGSSYNEQFF. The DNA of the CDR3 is TGTGCCACCAGTCTCGGGACAGGGAGCTCCTACAATGAGCAGTTCTTC.

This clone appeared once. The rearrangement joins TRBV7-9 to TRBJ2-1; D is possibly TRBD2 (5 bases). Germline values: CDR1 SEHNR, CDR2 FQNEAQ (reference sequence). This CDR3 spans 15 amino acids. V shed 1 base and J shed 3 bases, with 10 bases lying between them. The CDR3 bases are TGTGCCAGCAGCTTAGGCGACGCGGGCTACAATGAGCAGTTCTTC. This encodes CASSLGDAGYNEQFF. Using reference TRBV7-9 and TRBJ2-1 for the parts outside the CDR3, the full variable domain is DTGVSQNPRHKITKRGQNVTFRCDPISEHNRLYWYRQTLGQGPEFLTYFQNEAQLEKSRLLSDRFSAERPKGSFSTLEIQRTEQGDSAMYLCASSLGDAGYNEQFFGPGTRLTVL.